This T cell receptor (beta chain) was profiled in a study of glioma-infiltrating T cells after dendritic cell vaccination. General study results and limits: Patients with more pretreatment TILs had longer time to progression and survival.

TCRB CDR3 was amplified from 2 ug genomic DNA or less. Amplification used 60 V beta primers and 13 J beta primers. Libraries were prepared by immunoSEQ multiplex PCR; TCRdb keeps only in-frame clonotypes and omits some of them. The sample contains some 46,000 clones, around nine tenths of which appear only once. About this clone itself: Its antigen remains unknown.

This sample's time point: after dendritic cell vaccination, including at tumor progression/relapse. The CDR3 has 16 residues. The ends were cut back, 3 bases at V and 0 bases at J, with 15 bases in the middle. Germline CDR1 SGDLS, CDR2 YYNGEE. Material: blood, obtained after dendritic cell vaccination. The V gene is TRBV9, the J gene TRBJ1-2; D might be TRBD1 (6 bases). The sequence derives from a human donor with glioblastoma. The CDR3 DNA sequence: TGTGCCAGCAGCGACCAGACAGGTCTTCCTAACTATGGCTACACCTTC. Its translation is CASSDQTGLPNYGYTF.